The entry that follows covers one T cell receptor (beta chain) sequence. The data were produced by immunoSEQ multiplex PCR, yet TCRdb's version contains in-frame clones alone and is incomplete. Of around 30,000 clones in the sample, 65% to 85% were seen once. This specimen comes from a study of neoadjuvant nivolumab and ipilimumab in lung cancer. This CDR3 has 13 residues. The V end was cut by 7 bases, the J end by 3 bases, with 14 bases between. Germline assignment: CDR1 SGDLS and CDR2 YYNGEE. The sample in question was peripheral blood, obtained before neoadjuvant nivolumab, alone or with ipilimumab. This receptor was identified in an adult with non-small cell lung cancer. The chain combines TRBV9 with TRBJ2-7, with D perhaps TRBD1 (6 bases). The CDR3 here is CASSSGTNYEQYF. CDR3 DNA sequence: TGTGCCAGCTCTTCCGGGACAAACTACGAGCAGTACTTC.